A selection of T cell receptor beta chains follows, all from one sample in a study of regulatory T cells in long-lasting Graves disease. TCRdb recomputed calls from the multiplex PCR reads with MiXCR, one row per CDR3 protein. The sample shows roughly 610,000 distinct CDR3 sequences, 16% of them seen only once. These data are also associated with another study on T cells in Graves' hyperthyroidism and ophthalmopathy.

The material was peripheral blood mononuclear cells (PBMCs), obtained at new diagnosis, from a patient treated with antithyroid drugs. These receptor sequences come from a woman aged 25 to 39 with Graves disease. The CDR3 runs from the conserved cysteine through the conserved F or W.

len	v_gene	j_gene	CDR3aa
14	TRBV27	TRBJ1-3	CASSPRGTGNTIYF
13	TRBV12-3/TRBV12-4	TRBJ1-1	CATPWALNTEAFF
15	TRBV6-2/TRBV6-3	TRBJ1-5	CASSSRAQGNQPQHF
15	TRBV9	TRBJ2-5	CASSVAGQFQETQYF
12	TRBV20-1	TRBJ2-2	CSATSAPGELFF
15	TRBV4-1	TRBJ2-1	CASSQVGGIYNEQFF
17	TRBV9	TRBJ1-1	CASSVDPRVGLNTEAFF
14	TRBV12-3/TRBV12-4	TRBJ2-1	CASRVTSTRNEQFF
16	TRBV6-4	TRBJ1-1	CASRKRGDRGLTEAFF
14	TRBV10-1	TRBJ2-5	CASSELQGSETQYF
16	TRBV2	TRBJ2-3	CARPRTSGRSTDTQYF
13	TRBV11-2	TRBJ2-1	CASSFPVSGKQFF
13	TRBV20-1	TRBJ2-7	CSACTSSSYEQYF
15	TRBV30	TRBJ2-1	CAWVPGVVWANEQFF
17	TRBV2	TRBJ2-7	CASSRGSGSSSSYEQYF
17	TRBV7-8	TRBJ1-5	CASSFEDGPLSNQPQHF
13	TRBV30	TRBJ1-5	CAWEGGRNQPQHF
13	TRBV5-5	TRBJ1-2	CASSWLGGEGYTF
16	TRBV7-9	TRBJ2-3	CASSAAGTGITDTQSF
14	TRBV9	TRBJ2-7	CASSVVDGAYEQYF
16	TRBV7-3	TRBJ1-5	CARTFQDRSPNQPQHF
14	TRBV29-1	TRBJ1-1	CSAGTGEVGTEAFF
18	TRBV6-2/TRBV6-3	TRBJ2-1	CASSQSFPLAGGFNEQFF
13	TRBV6-1	TRBJ2-3	CASSGVETDTQYF
14	TRBV10-3	TRBJ2-2	CAISDRPKDGELFF
14	TRBV20-1	TRBJ1-1	CSARGDRGLTEAFF
14	TRBV7-9	TRBJ2-7	CASSLLYGGYEQYF
17	TRBV28	TRBJ1-5	CASIAPGSKGFHQPQHF
13	TRBV28	TRBJ2-2	CASGTGTPGELFF
16	TRBV7-2	TRBJ2-7	CASSWGLAKGGYEQYF
14	TRBV2	TRBJ2-7	CASSLGDRGHEQYF
16	TRBV7-8	TRBJ1-5	CASSLVRQSAYQPQHF
19	TRBV11-2	TRBJ2-3	CASSWTSGTGGGMADTQYF
14	TRBV28	TRBJ2-7	CASSLGQEFDEQYF
16	TRBV6-2/TRBV6-3	TRBJ2-2	CASSFEGAPGTGELFF
15	TRBV28	TRBJ2-3	CASSFTGRAQDTQYF
12	TRBV30	TRBJ1-2	CACLTANYGYTF
16	TRBV20-1	TRBJ1-1	CSARDESAQVETEAFF
14	TRBV20-1	TRBJ1-5	CSASKGISNQPQHF
15	TRBV12-3/TRBV12-4	TRBJ2-1	CASSSGGGDYNEQFF
13	TRBV6-1	TRBJ1-1	CASTVHLNTEAFF
13	TRBV2	TRBJ2-3	CASNSGGADTQYF
11	TRBV28	TRBJ2-1	CASLLGYEQFF
13	TRBV5-1	TRBJ2-2	CASSLVSVGELFF
14	TRBV7-2	TRBJ1-1	CASSERGENTEAFF
11	TRBV30	TRBJ2-5	CAWSSLETQYF
17	TRBV28	TRBJ1-5	CASTLGAGDWGNQPQHF
16	TRBV7-6	TRBJ2-5	CASSDRDRHFRETQYF
15	TRBV7-9	TRBJ1-1	CASSFGQGTNTEAFF
15	TRBV4-1	TRBJ2-7	CASSQPTSGSYEQYF
16	TRBV5-1	TRBJ2-1	CASSFAGRLTYNEQFF
12	TRBV19	TRBJ2-3	CASSNVADTQYF
17	TRBV7-2	TRBJ2-7	CASSLGMTGQGGYEQYF
15	TRBV5-1	.	CASSLGSGYQETQYF
13	TRBV5-1	TRBJ1-4	CASSPGQGPKLFF
15	TRBV24-1	TRBJ2-1	CATSDPLGSYNEQFF
14	TRBV6-1	TRBJ1-5	CASLLQGSNQPQHF
15	TRBV6-5	TRBJ2-1	CASSYSVASRDEQFF